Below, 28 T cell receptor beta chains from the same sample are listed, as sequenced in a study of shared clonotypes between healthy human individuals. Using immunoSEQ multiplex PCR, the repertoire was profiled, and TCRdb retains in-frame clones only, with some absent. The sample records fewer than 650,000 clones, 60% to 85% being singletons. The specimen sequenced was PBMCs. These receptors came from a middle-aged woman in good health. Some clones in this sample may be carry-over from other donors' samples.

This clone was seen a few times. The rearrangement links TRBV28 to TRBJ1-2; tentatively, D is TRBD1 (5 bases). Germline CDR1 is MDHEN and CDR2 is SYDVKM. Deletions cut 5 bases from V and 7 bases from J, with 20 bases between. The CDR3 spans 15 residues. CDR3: CASSPPDSAVGGYTF. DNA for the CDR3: TGTGCCAGCAGTCCCCCAGACAGTGCGGTAGGTGGCTACACCTTC.

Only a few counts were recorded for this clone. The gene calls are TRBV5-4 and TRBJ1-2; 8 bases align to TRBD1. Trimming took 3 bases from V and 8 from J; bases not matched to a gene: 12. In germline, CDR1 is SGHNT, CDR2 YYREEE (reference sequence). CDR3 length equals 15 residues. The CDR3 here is CASSSRQGRIDGYTF. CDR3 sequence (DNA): TGTGCCAGCAGCTCCCGACAGGGGCGAATAGACGGCTACACCTTC. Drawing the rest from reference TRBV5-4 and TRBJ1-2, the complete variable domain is ETGVTQSPTHLIKTRGQQVTLRCSSQSGHNTVSWYQQALGQGPQFIFQYYREEENGRGNFPPRFSGLQFPNYSSELNVNALELDDSALYLCASSSRQGRIDGYTFGSGTRLTVV.

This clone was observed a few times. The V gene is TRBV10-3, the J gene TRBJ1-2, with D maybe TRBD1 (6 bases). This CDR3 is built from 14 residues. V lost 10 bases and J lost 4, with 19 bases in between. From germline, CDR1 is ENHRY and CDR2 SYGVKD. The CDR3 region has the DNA TGTGCCACCAGGGGAGACGAGGGTGGCTATGGCTACACCTTC. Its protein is CATRGDEGGYGYTF.

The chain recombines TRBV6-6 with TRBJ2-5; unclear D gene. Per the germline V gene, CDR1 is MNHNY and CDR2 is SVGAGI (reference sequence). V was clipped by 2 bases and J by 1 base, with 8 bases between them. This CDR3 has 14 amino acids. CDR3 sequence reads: CASSYTRAQETQYF. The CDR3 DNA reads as TGTGCCAGCAGTTACACACGGGCCCAAGAGACCCAGTACTTC.

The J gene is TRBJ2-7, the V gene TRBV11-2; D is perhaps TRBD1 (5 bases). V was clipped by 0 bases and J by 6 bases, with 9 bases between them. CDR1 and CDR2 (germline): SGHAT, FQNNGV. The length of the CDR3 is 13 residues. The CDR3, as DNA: TGTGCCAGCAGCTTAGATGTGGGGCCCGAGCAGTACTTC. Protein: CASSLDVGPEQYF. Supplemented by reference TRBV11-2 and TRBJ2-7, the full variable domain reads EAGVAQSPRYKIIEKRQSVAFWCNPISGHATLYWYQQILGQGPKLLIQFQNNGVVDDSQLPKDRFSAERLKGVDSTLKIQPAKLEDSAVYLCASSLDVGPEQYFGPGTRLTVT.

The CDR3: CASSSSPTGVTEAFF. CDR3 coding DNA: TGTGCCAGCAGCTCGTCCCCGACAGGGGTCACTGAAGCTTTCTTT. The V call is TRBV5-5, the J call TRBJ1-1, with 8 bases aligning to TRBD1. CDR3 length equals 15 residues. Germline-derived CDR1 and CDR2 are SGHKS and YYEKEE (reference sequence). Trimming at V came to 3 bases and at J to 4 bases, leaving 8 bases not matched to a gene.

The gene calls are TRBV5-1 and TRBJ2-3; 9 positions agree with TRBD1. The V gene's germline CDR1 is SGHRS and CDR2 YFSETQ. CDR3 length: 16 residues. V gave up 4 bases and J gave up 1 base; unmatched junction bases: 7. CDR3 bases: TGCGCCAGCAGCCTCCATGGGGACAGGGGCACAGATACGCAGTATTTT. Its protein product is CASSLHGDRGTDTQYF.

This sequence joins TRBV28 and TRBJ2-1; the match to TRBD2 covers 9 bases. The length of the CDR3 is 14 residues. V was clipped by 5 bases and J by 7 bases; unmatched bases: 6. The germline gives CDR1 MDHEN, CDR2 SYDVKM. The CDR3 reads CASSTGTSLNEQFF. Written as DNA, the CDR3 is TGTGCCAGCAGTACCGGGACTAGCTTAAATGAGCAGTTCTTC.

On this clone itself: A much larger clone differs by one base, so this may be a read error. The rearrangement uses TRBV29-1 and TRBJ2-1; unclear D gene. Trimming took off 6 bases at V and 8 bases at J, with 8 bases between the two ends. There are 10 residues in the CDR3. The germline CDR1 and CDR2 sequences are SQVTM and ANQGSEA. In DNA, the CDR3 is TGCAGCGTCGCCCACGATGAGCAGTTCTTC. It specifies CSVAHDEQFF.

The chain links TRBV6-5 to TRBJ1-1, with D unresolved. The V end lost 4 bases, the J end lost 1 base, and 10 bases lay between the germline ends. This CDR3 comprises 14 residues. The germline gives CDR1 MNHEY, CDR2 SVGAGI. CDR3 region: CASSLRQPNTEAFF. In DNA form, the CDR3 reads TGTGCCAGCAGTTTGCGACAACCGAACACTGAAGCTTTCTTT.

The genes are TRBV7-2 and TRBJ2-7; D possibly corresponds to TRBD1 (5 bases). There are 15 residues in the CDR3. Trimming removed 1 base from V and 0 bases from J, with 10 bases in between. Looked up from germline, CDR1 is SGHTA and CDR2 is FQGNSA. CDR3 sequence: CASSLDPGFSYEQYF. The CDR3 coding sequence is TGTGCCAGCAGCTTAGATCCAGGGTTCTCCTACGAGCAGTACTTC.

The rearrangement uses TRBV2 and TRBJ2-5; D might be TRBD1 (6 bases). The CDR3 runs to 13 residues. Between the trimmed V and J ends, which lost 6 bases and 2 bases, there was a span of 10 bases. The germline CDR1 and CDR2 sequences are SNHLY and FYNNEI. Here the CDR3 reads CASRADSQETQYF. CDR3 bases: TGTGCCAGCAGGGCGGACAGTCAAGAGACCCAGTACTTC.

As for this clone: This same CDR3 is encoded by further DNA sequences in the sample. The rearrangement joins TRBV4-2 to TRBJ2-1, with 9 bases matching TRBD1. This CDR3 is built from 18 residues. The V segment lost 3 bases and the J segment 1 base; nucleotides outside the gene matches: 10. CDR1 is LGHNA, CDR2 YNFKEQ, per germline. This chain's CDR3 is CASSQDPTGGASYNEQFF. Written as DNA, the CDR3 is TGTGCCAGCAGCCAGGACCCTACAGGGGGCGCATCCTACAATGAGCAGTTCTTC.

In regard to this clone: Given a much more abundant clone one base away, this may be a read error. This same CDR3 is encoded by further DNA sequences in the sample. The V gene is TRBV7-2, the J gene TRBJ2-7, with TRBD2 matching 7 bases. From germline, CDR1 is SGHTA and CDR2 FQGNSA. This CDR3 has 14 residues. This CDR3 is CASSSGGGSYEQYF. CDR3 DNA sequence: TGCGCCAGCAGCTCAGGCGGGGGCTCCTACGAGCAGTACTTC.

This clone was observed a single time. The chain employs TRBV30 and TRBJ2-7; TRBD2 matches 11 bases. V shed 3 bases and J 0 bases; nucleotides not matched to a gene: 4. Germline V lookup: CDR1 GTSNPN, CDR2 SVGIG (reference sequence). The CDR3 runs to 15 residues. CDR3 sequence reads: CAWSQLAGGSYEQYF. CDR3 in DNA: TGTGCCTGGAGCCAGCTAGCGGGGGGCTCCTACGAGCAGTACTTC. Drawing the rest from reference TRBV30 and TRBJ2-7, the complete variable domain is SQTIHQWPATLVQPVGSPLSLECTVEGTSNPNLYWYRQAAGRGLQLLFYSVGIGQISSEVPQNLSASRPQDRQFILSSKKLLLSDSGFYLCAWSQLAGGSYEQYFGPGTRLTVT.

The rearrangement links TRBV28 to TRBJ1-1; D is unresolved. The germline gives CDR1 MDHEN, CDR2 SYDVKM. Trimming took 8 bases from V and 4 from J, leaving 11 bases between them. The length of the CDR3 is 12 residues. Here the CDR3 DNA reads TGTGCCAGCGGAGAAACAGCCACTGAAGCTTTCTTT. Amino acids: CASGETATEAFF.

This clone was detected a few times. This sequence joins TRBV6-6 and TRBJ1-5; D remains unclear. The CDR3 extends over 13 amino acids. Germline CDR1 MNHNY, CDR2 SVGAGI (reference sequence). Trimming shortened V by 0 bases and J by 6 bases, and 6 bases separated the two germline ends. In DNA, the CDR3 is TGTGCCAGCAGTTACTCCGAAGGTCAGCCCCAGCATTTT. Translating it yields CASSYSEGQPQHF.

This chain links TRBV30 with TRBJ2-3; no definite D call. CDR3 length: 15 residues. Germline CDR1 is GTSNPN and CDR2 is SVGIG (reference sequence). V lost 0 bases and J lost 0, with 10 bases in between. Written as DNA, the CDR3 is TGTGCCTGGAGTGTCGGGCTCCTTAGCACAGATACGCAGTATTTT. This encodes CAWSVGLLSTDTQYF.

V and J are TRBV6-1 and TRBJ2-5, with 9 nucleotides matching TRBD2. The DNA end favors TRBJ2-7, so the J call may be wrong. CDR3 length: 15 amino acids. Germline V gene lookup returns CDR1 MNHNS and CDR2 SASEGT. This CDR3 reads CASSEGLATSYEQYF. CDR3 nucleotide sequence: TGTGCCAGCAGTGAGGGACTAGCAACCTCCTACGAGCAGTACTTC.

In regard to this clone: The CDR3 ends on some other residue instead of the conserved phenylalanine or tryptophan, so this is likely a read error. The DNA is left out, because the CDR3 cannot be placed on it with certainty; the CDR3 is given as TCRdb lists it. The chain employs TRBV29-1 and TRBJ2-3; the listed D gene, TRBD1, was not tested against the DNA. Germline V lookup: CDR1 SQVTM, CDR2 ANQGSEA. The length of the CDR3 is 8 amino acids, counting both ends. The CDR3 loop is CSAGGPSV.

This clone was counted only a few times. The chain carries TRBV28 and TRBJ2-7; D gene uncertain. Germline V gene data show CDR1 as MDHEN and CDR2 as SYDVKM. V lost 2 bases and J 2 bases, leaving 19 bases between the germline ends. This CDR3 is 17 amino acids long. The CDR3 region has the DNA TGTGCCAGCAGTTTACCCCCCTACAGCGTTCCCCCCTACGAGCAGTACTTC. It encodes CASSLPPYSVPPYEQYF.

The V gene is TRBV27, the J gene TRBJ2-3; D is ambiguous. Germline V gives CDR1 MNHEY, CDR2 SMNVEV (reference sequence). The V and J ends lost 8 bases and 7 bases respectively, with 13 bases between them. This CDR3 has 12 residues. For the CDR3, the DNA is TGTGCCAGCGCTCCGATTAGGCATACGCAGTATTTT. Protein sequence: CASAPIRHTQYF.

CDR3 in amino acids: CASSLEGHRGYNEQFF. The CDR3 coding sequence is TGTGCCAGCAGCTTAGAGGGTCACAGGGGCTACAATGAGCAGTTCTTC. J is TRBJ2-1 and V is TRBV11-2; 7 bases line up with TRBD1. The CDR3 is 16 residues long. Germline-derived CDR1 and CDR2 are SGHAT and FQNNGV. Trimming cost V 0 bases and J 3 bases; bases outside gene matches: 5.

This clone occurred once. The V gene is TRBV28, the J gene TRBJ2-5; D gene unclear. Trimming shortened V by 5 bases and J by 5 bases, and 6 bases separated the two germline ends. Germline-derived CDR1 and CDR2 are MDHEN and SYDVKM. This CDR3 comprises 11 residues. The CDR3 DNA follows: TGTGCCAGCAGTAAATGGGAGACCCAGTACTTC. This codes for CASSKWETQYF.

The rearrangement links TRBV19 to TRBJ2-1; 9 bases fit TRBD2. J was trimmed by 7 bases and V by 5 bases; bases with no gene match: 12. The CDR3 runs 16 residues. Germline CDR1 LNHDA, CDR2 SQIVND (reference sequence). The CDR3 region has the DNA TGTGCCAGTAGTTCGCCGGGACTAGCCGCCGGGAATGAGCAGTTCTTC. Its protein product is CASSSPGLAAGNEQFF.

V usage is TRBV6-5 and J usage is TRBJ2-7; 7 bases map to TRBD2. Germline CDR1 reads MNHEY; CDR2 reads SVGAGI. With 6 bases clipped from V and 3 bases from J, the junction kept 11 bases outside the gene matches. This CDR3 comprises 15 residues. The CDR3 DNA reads TGTGCCAGCAGCCCCCCGGGGAGGGTGGGCTACGAGCAGTACTTC. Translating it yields CASSPPGRVGYEQYF.

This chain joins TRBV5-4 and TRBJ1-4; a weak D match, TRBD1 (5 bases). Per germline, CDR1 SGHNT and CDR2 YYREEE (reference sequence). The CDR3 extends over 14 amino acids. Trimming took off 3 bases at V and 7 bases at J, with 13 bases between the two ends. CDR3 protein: CASSSRAVGEKLFF. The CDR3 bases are TGTGCCAGCAGCTCCAGGGCCGTGGGTGAAAAACTGTTTTTT.

In DNA form, the CDR3 reads TGTGCCAGCAGGCCTGGGGGAATGCTCTCCTACGAGCAGTACTTC. Translating it yields CASRPGGMLSYEQYF. The rearrangement links TRBV28 to TRBJ2-7, with D perhaps assigned TRBD1 or TRBD2 (5 bases each). Germline values: CDR1 MDHEN, CDR2 SYDVKM. This CDR3 region has 15 residues. V was cut by 6 bases and J by 0 bases, with 15 bases left in between.